The 9 T cell receptor beta chains below were found in one sample sequenced in a study of CD8 T cells in Susac syndrome. RNA amounts of about 0.5 to 1 ug underwent reverse transcription with random hexamers. A single record per CDR3 protein comes from TCRdb applying MiXCR to the immunoSEQ multiplex PCR reads. Of about 130,000 distinct CDR3 sequences detected, 85% to 95% appear once; the ten largest clones hold about 0.18%. Sequencing was done on a sample of CD8+ T cells from PBMCs. The receptors shown here come from a human donor with Susac syndrome.

The gene calls are TRBV20-1 and TRBJ1-1, with 10 bases lining up with TRBD1. This CDR3 has 14 amino acids. Germline V gene data show CDR1 as DFQATT and CDR2 as SNEGSKA (reference sequence). The V gene end was trimmed by 1 base and the J gene end by 3 bases; junction bases not matched to a gene: 2. CDR3 protein: CSARADRGDTEAFF. CDR3 bases: TGCAGTGCTAGAGCGGACAGGGGGGACACTGAAGCTTTCTTT.

The genes are TRBV20-1 and TRBJ2-4; D tentatively reads TRBD1 or TRBD2 (7 bases each). Trimming removed 6 bases from V and 1 base from J, with 13 bases in between. CDR1 is DFQATT and CDR2 is SNEGSKA in the germline V gene (reference sequence). The CDR3 is 14 residues long. DNA of the CDR3: TGCAGTGCGGGAGGGACAGACGCCAAAAACATTCAGTACTTC. Translation: CSAGGTDAKNIQYF.

The chain uses TRBV12-3 or TRBV12-4 and TRBJ2-6; unclear D gene. Trimming removed 6 bases from V and 0 bases from J, with 3 bases in between. The CDR3 runs 13 residues. The CDR3 nucleotides are TGTGCCAGCAGCTTCTCTGGGGCCAACGTCCTGACTTTC. This encodes CASSFSGANVLTF.

The chain uses TRBV5-4 and TRBJ2-7, with D maybe TRBD2 (5 bases). The CDR3 runs to 15 residues. Trimming cost V 6 bases and J 6 bases, with 22 bases left between them. The germline V gene has CDR1 SGHNT and CDR2 YYREEE (reference sequence). This CDR3 is CASTSPGEPRGEQYF. The CDR3 bases are TGTGCCAGCACGTCTCCCGGAGAACCTCGGGGCGAGCAGTACTTC.

V and J are TRBV29-1 and TRBJ2-7; 10 nucleotides line up with TRBD2. Germline V gene sequence: CDR1 SQVTM, CDR2 ANQGSEA. V lost 7 bases and J lost 5; bases outside the gene matches: 8. The CDR3 loop spans 13 amino acids. In DNA form, the CDR3 reads TGCAGCGCCAGTGGACTAGCGGTCGACGAGCAGTACTTC. Translation: CSASGLAVDEQYF.

The chain recombines TRBV6-4 with TRBJ1-1; 7 bases fit TRBD1. V was pared by 3 bases and J by 1 base, with 5 bases of the junction left unmatched. CDR3 size: 15 residues. Germline V lookup: CDR1 MRHNA, CDR2 SNTAGT. CDR3 sequence: CASSELDRANTEAFF. The CDR3 nucleotides are TGTGCCAGCAGTGAGCTAGACAGGGCGAACACTGAAGCTTTCTTT.

This chain uses TRBV20-1 with TRBJ2-7; TRBD1 matches at 7 bases. The CDR3 is 14 residues long. In germline, CDR1 is DFQATT, CDR2 SNEGSKA (reference sequence). V lost 5 bases, J lost 5 bases, and 12 bases stayed unmatched. The CDR3 sequence: CSAGAKQGYHEQYF. The CDR3 DNA reads TGCAGTGCTGGGGCTAAACAGGGGTACCACGAGCAGTACTTC.

The chain joins TRBV9 to TRBJ2-5, with D possibly TRBD1 on 5 matching bases. The CDR3 length is 15 residues. The V and J ends lost 0 bases and 2 bases respectively, with 11 bases between them. In germline, CDR1 is SGDLS, CDR2 YYNGEE. CDR3 amino acids: CASSVGGAGQETQYF. CDR3 bases: TGTGCCAGCAGCGTAGGTGGGGCAGGTCAAGAGACCCAGTACTTC.

This rearrangement joins TRBV7-8 to TRBJ2-7; TRBD2 matches 11 bases. The CDR3 has 16 amino acids. J gave up 0 bases and V 5 bases, and 6 bases lay outside the gene matches. The germline V gene has CDR1 SGHVS and CDR2 FQNEAQ. The CDR3, as DNA: TGTGCCAGCAGCGAGGGGACTAGCGGAATCTCCTACGAGCAGTACTTC. Translating it yields CASSEGTSGISYEQYF.